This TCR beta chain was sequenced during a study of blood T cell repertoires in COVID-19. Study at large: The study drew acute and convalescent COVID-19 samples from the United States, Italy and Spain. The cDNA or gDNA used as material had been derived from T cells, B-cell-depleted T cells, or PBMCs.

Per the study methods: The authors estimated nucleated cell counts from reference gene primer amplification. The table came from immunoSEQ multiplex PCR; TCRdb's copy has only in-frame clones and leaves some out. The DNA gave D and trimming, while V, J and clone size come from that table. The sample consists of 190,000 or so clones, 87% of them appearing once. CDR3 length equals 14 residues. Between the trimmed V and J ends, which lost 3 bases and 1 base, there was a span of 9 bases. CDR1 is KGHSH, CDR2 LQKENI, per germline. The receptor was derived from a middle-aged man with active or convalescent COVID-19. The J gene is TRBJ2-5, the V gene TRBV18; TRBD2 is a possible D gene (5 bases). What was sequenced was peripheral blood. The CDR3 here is CASSPREGQETQYF. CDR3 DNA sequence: TGTGCCAGCTCACCGAGAGAGGGCCAAGAGACCCAGTACTTC.